This entry concerns a single T cell receptor beta chain. One end of the junction does not line up with germline, which may come from a read error. The table came from immunoSEQ multiplex PCR; TCRdb's copy has only in-frame clones and leaves some out. The table shows 400,000 to 450,000 clones, with 85% to 90% occurring only once. The data derive from a study of blood T cell repertoires in COVID-19. Assignments of participants to cohorts depended upon their own reported clinical history. The CDR3 covers 15 residues. Per the germline V gene, CDR1 is LGHDT and CDR2 is YNNKEL (reference sequence). This TCR came from a man aged 30-40 years who had recovered from COVID-19. The specimen was PBMCs or T cells enriched from blood (not recorded which). The V and J genes are TRBV3-1 (or the pseudogene TRBV3-2) and TRBJ1-1, with no clear D. The CDR3 sequence is CASSPAGRLKTEAFF. CDR3 coding DNA: TGTGCCAGCAGCCCGGCGGGTAGGTTGAAAACTGAAGCTTTCTTT.